The 7 T cell receptor beta chains below come from one sample, sequenced in a study of OX40 agonist ivuxolimab in advanced cancers. The protocol used for the library was the immunoSEQ multiplex PCR assay. This immuneACCESS table, as held by TCRdb, lists in-frame sequences with V and J called but not all clones. Of the missing ones, under half trace to an unresolved V gene in checked studies; the others have no known cause. This sample holds tens of thousands of clones; 70% to 80% were observed only once. The leading ten clones occupy approximately 20% of the sample. This material consisted of CD4+ or CD8+ T cells sorted from blood, taken in a trial of the OX40 agonist ivuxolimab. These receptors originate from an adult with an advanced solid tumor such as melanoma, head and neck, liver or kidney cancer.

The chain employs TRBV7-6 and TRBJ2-4, with 13 positions matching TRBD2. V dropped 5 bases and J dropped 0; count of bases not matched to a gene: 7. The CDR3 extends over 18 amino acids. CDR1 is SGHVS, CDR2 FNYEAQ, per germline. The CDR3 spells CASSIGLAGDLAKNIQYF. The DNA for the CDR3 is TGTGCCAGCAGCATAGGACTAGCGGGAGACCTAGCCAAAAACATTCAGTACTTC.

The V call is TRBV28, the J call TRBJ2-1, with TRBD2 matching over 7 bases. Germline V CDR1 and CDR2: MDHEN, SYDVKM. V was pared by 8 bases and J by 4 bases, with 5 bases of the junction left unmatched. This CDR3 has 13 amino acids. The CDR3: CASASGPYNEQFF. The CDR3 bases are TGTGCCAGCGCTAGCGGACCTTACAATGAGCAGTTCTTC.

The CDR3 DNA sequence: TGTGCCACCAGCAGATTGCGACAGGGAACCGGGGAGCTGTTTTTT. This codes for CATSRLRQGTGELFF. The chain links TRBV15 to TRBJ2-2; TRBD1 matches at 7 bases. Germline trimming cut 2 bases from V and 5 bases from J; bases unmatched to any gene: 5. This CDR3 contains 15 residues. Germline V lookup: CDR1 LNHNV, CDR2 YYDKDF (reference sequence). Combining the CDR3 with reference TRBV15 and TRBJ2-2 gives the whole variable domain DAMVIQNPRYQVTQFGKPVTLSCSQTLNHNVMYWYQQKSSQAPKLLFHYYDKDFNNEADTPDNFQSRRPNTSFCFLDIRSPGLGDTAMYLCATSRLRQGTGELFFGEGSRLTVL.

This chain uses TRBV7-8 with TRBJ2-6; possibly TRBD1 for D (6 bases). In germline, CDR1 is SGHVS, CDR2 FQNEAQ. The CDR3 runs 16 residues. Trimming took off 4 bases at V and 0 bases at J, with 10 bases between the two ends. CDR3 sequence reads: CASSSDSISGANVLTF. Written as DNA, the CDR3 is TGTGCCAGCAGCTCGGACAGCATCTCTGGGGCCAACGTCCTGACTTTC.

The gene calls are TRBV7-9 and TRBJ1-1; TRBD1 matches 10 bases. The CDR3 is made up of 16 amino acids. J was trimmed by 1 base and V by 4 bases; bases with no gene match: 6. CDR1 is SEHNR and CDR2 is FQNEAQ in the germline V gene (reference sequence). CDR3 in amino acids: CASSSRDRGSNTEAFF. CDR3 coding DNA: TGTGCCAGCAGCTCCCGGGACAGGGGCTCGAACACTGAAGCTTTCTTT. Full variable domain (missing parts from reference TRBV7-9 and TRBJ1-1): DTGVSQNPRHKITKRGQNVTFRCDPISEHNRLYWYRQTLGQGPEFLTYFQNEAQLEKSRLLSDRFSAERPKGSFSTLEIQRTEQGDSAMYLCASSSRDRGSNTEAFFGQGTRLTVV.

The chain is built from TRBV5-6 and TRBJ1-5; possible D gene TRBD1, 5 bases. The germline V gene encodes CDR1 SGHDT and CDR2 YYEEEE. V lost 5 bases, J lost 0 bases, and 9 bases lay in between. The CDR3 covers 14 residues. This CDR3 is CASSQDSSNQPQHF. DNA of the CDR3: TGTGCCAGCAGTCAAGACAGTAGCAATCAGCCCCAGCATTTT.

The V gene is TRBV7-6, the J gene TRBJ2-5; 8 positions agree with TRBD2. Germline CDR1 and CDR2: SGHVS and FNYEAQ. Unmatched junction bases numbered 12, after V lost 3 bases and J lost 0 bases. This CDR3 contains 18 residues. The CDR3 nucleotides are TGTGCCAGCAGCTTCTCTGTATTCGGGGGGGGGTACCAAGAGACCCAGTACTTC. This codes for CASSFSVFGGGYQETQYF.